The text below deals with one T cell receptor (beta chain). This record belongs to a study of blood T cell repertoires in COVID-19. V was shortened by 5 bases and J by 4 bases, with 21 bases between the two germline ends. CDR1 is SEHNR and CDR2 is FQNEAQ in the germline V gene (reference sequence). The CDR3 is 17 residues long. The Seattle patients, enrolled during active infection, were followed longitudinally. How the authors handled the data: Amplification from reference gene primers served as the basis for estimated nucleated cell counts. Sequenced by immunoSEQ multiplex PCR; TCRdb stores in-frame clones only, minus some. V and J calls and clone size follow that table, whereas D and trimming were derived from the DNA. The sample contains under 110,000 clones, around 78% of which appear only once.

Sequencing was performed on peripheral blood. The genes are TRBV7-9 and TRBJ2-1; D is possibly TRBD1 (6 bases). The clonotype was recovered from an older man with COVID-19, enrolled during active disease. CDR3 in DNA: TGTGCCAGCAGCCTCGGCCATGGGGGCGCAGGTTACAATGAGCAGTTCTTC. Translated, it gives CASSLGHGGAGYNEQFF. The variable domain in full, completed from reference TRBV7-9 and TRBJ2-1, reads DTGVSQNPRHKITKRGQNVTFRCDPISEHNRLYWYRQTLGQGPEFLTYFQNEAQLEKSRLLSDRFSAERPKGSFSTLEIQRTEQGDSAMYLCASSLGHGGAGYNEQFFGPGTRLTVL.